This T cell receptor (beta chain) was identified in a study of blood T cell repertoires in COVID-19. The overall study: The cDNA or gDNA used as material had been derived from T cells, B-cell-depleted T cells, or PBMCs.

The CDR3 is 15 amino acids. Trimming shortened V by 6 bases and J by 1 base, and 13 bases separated the two germline ends. Germline V gene sequence: CDR1 MNHEY, CDR2 SMNVEV (reference sequence). As originally analysed: Amplified reference gene primers provided the basis for estimating nucleated cell counts. Assay: immunoSEQ multiplex PCR; the TCRdb copy retains only in-frame clones and omits some. The V and J calls and clone size were taken over from that table, and D and trimming were inferred from the DNA. The sample shows 350,000 to 450,000 clones, approximately 91% of them seen only once. In assigning cohorts, the study relied on participant-reported clinical history. Someone with COVID-19 had been met by exposed participants within 2 weeks before study entry.

The receptor comes from a woman aged 18-29 years who had been exposed to COVID-19. The rearrangement uses TRBV27 and TRBJ2-1; D is uncertain. Input material: PBMCs or T cells enriched from blood (not recorded which). CDR3 protein: CASRVGQPSYNEQFF. The DNA of the CDR3 is TGTGCCAGCAGAGTTGGGCAACCGTCCTACAATGAGCAGTTCTTC.